What follows describes a single T cell receptor (beta chain). Its cognate antigen is unknown. The source of the sample is a study of T cells in Graves' hyperthyroidism and ophthalmopathy. Researchers took RNA transcripts and amplified the TCR beta CDR3 regions from them. The study used the HTBI primer set for a first-round RT-PCR of the TCR CDR3. TCRdb re-analysed the multiplex PCR reads in MiXCR, keeping a single row per CDR3 protein. The table includes 560,000 or so distinct CDR3 sequences, around 42% detected once. Study outcomes and limitations: Progression to ophthalmopathy was predicted a median of roughly seven months early. Ophthalmopathy and stable hyperthyroidism were told apart by a 13 V-J model. Most thyroid clonotypes with frequency above 0.001 were detected in blood.

Those patients with uncontrolled infection, other autoimmune disease, pregnancy or lactation were excluded. CDR1 and CDR2 from the germline V gene are SGHRS and YFSETQ. CDR3 size: 18 residues. V shed 1 base and J 5 bases; nucleotides not matched to a gene: 12. The gene calls are TRBV5-1 and TRBJ1-5; 10 nucleotides match TRBD1. This TCR was sampled from a woman between 18 and 29 years old with Graves' hyperthyroidism. Sequenced: peripheral blood or thyroid tissue (not recorded which). The CDR3 DNA follows: TGCGCCAGCAGCTTGAGGGACAGGGGTCCTTCAGCCGATCAGCCCCAGCATTTT. Translated: CASSLRDRGPSADQPQHF. Drawing the rest from reference TRBV5-1 and TRBJ1-5, the complete variable domain is KAGVTQTPRYLIKTRGQQVTLSCSPISGHRSVSWYQQTPGQGLQFLFEYFSETQRNKGNFPGRFSGRQFSNSRSEMNVSTLELGDSALYLCASSLRDRGPSADQPQHFGDGTRLSIL.